The subject of this entry is one T cell receptor beta chain. This clone was observed a few times. Its antigen is unknown. Base qualities are not recorded, but no much larger clone differs from it by a single base. Relative to germline, V is 5 bases shorter and J is 4 bases shorter, with 8 bases between their ends. The germline V gene (reference sequence) provides CDR1 LNHDA and CDR2 SQIVND. The CDR3 spans 13 residues, from the cysteine through the phenylalanine. Only CDR3 DNA remains: 39 bases, in frame from the first base. The data originate from a study of blood T cell repertoires in COVID-19 (dated by TCRdb to the early 2020s). Regarding the study in general: Samples from collaborators originated in the United States, Italy and Spain and spanned both the acute and convalescent phases of COVID-19. The prospective study material was composed of cDNA or gDNA derived from T cells, B-cell-depleted T cells, or PBMCs. Subjects who had been exposed to COVID-19, were actively infected with it, or had recovered from it provided the deeply sampled blood TCRbeta repertoires that made up the dataset. The repertoires were made available in a free public database intended to serve as a resource for research on the immune response to SARS-CoV-2. Samples were obtained from the ongoing ImmuneRACE study (first 160 participants) and from some 1,300 subjects provided by 6 global collaborators. Nearly every sample came with metadata listing a de-identified subject ID, COVID-19 status, age in years and sex. Where available, HLA class I and class II types were obtained from metadata supplied by the sample provider rather than from assay-based typing.

Whole blood was collected in K2EDTA tubes by collaborating institutions according to the institutions' own protocols. For TCRbeta analysis, collaborators shipped samples in one of three forms: frozen whole blood, isolated PBMCs, or DNA extracted from either of those sample types. TCRbeta CDR3 regions were amplified from genomic DNA using the immunoSEQ Assay, a bias-controlled multiplex PCR. Regarding the original processing steps: The number of nucleated cells in each sample was estimated by amplification of reference gene primers within the assay. To quantify the absolute abundance of each unique TCRbeta CDR3 rearrangement, sequence reads were collapsed and filtered. For each sample, productive Simpson clonality was calculated by taking the square root of Simpson's diversity index across productive rearrangements. TCRdb mirrors the immuneACCESS table, restricted to in-frame sequences. Some clones are absent from its copies; in checked studies, under half trace to an unresolved V gene, and the reason for the others is unknown. The V and J calls and clone size are taken from that table; D and trimming were inferred from the DNA. Across this sample there are more than 60,000 clones, with around 90% seen only once. Roughly 7.2% of the sample belongs to the ten largest clones.

Paper-wide results and their limitations: How much clinical and demographic metadata was included differed by source and by participant, and the metadata was provided uncurated.

The sample consisted of peripheral blood. The V gene is TRBV19 and the J gene is TRBJ1-4; the D gene identity is not certain. This sequence was found in a human donor in a cohort sampled during active COVID-19. The bases read TGTGCCAGTAGTCTCGGAGTTAATGAAAAACTGTTTTTT. Its translation reads: CASSLGVNEKLFF.